These T cell receptor beta chains were read from a single sample in a study of shared clonotypes between healthy human individuals. The assay was immunoSEQ multiplex PCR, and TCRdb's table has in-frame clones only and misses some. Altogether over 850,000 clones are present, around 82% being singletons, with the ten largest covering about 0.52%. Specimen: memory CD4+ T cells from PBMCs. These receptors all stem from a man between 18 and 29 years old in good health. Some clones in this sample may be carry-over from other donors' samples. Both conserved end residues are part of each CDR3. A D gene is named only where the DNA matches it firmly. Some rows have no size entry. The others give once, few or many, or a class for an expanded clone.

TRBD2	TRBV11-2	TRBJ2-1	.	TGTGCCAGCAGCTCGAAGGGAGCGGGAGGGACCTGGTCGGAGCAGTTCTTC	CASSSKGAGGTWSEQFF
TRBD1	TRBV30	TRBJ2-3	.	TGTGCCTGGAGGGACAGCAGGGGGCTGAGGGATACGCAGTATTTT	CAWRDSRGLRDTQYF
TRBD2	TRBV19	TRBJ2-7	.	TGTGCCAGTAGTATTAGCGGGGGAGGCTCCTACGAGCAGTACTTC	CASSISGGGSYEQYF
TRBD1	TRBV19	TRBJ2-2	.	TGTGCCAGTAGCCCGGGACAGGGAGGTACCGGGGAGCTGTTTTTT	CASSPGQGGTGELFF
.	TRBV28	TRBJ2-5	.	TGTGCCAGCAGTTTGAGGGTGGAGACCCAGTACTTC	CASSLRVETQYF
TRBD2	TRBV5-1	TRBJ2-3	.	TGCGCCAGCAGCTTGGGGGTCCTAGCGGGCTCATACACAGATACGCAGTATTTT	CASSLGVLAGSYTDTQYF
.	TRBV5-1	TRBJ1-5	.	TGCGCCAGCAGCTTTGGGGGTACAAGCAATCAGCCCCAGCATTTT	CASSFGGTSNQPQHF
.	TRBV9	TRBJ1-1	.	TGTGCCAGCAACACGGACATTGGGAACACTGAAGCTTTCTTT	CASNTDIGNTEAFF
.	TRBV5-1	TRBJ2-2	.	TGCGCCAGCAGCCTGGCCAGGGGCTTCACCGGGGAGCTGTTTTTT	CASSLARGFTGELFF
.	TRBV14	TRBJ1-2	.	TGTGCCAGCAGCCAAGCCCGGGTTTCGGGCTACACCTTC	CASSQARVSGYTF
TRBD1	TRBV18	TRBJ1-2	few	TGTGCCAGCTCACCGCAGGGGGACTATGGCTACACCTTC	CASSPQGDYGYTF
.	TRBV9	TRBJ2-2	.	TGTGCCAGCAGCGTACAGGGGCTGAGCACCGGGGAGCTGTTTTTT	CASSVQGLSTGELFF
.	TRBV27	TRBJ1-5	many	TGTGCCAGCAGTTTAAACGGGGGATCGAATCAGCCCCAGCATTTT	CASSLNGGSNQPQHF
.	TRBV5-1	TRBJ2-1	.	TGCGCCAGCAGCGCGGGACAGAGCTCCTACAATGAGCAGTTCTTC	CASSAGQSSYNEQFF
.	TRBV28	TRBJ2-7	.	TGTGCCAGCAGTGGGGGGGCCTCGCTGGGCGAGCAGTACTTC	CASSGGASLGEQYF
TRBD1	TRBV10-3	TRBJ1-1	.	TGTGCCATCAGGAGTGCAGGGGGCAAGGACACTGAAGCTTTCTTT	CAIRSAGGKDTEAFF
TRBD2	TRBV5-8	TRBJ2-1	.	TGTGCCAGCAGCTTGGGACTAGCTGGCGAGCAGTTCTTC	CASSLGLAGEQFF
TRBD1	TRBV7-9	TRBJ1-1	.	TGTGCCAGCAGCCCGCGGGACAGATCGAACACTGAAGCTTTCTTT	CASSPRDRSNTEAFF
.	TRBV6-5	TRBJ1-5	once	TGTGCCAGCAGACTCAGCAGTTATAGCAATCAGCCCCAGCATTTT	CASRLSSYSNQPQHF
TRBD2	TRBV7-6	TRBJ2-7	.	TGTGCCAGCAGCTTAGAAAGCGTTCTAGCGGGAGGCTACGAGCAGTACTTC	CASSLESVLAGGYEQYF
.	TRBV7-9	TRBJ1-4	.	TGTGCCAGCAGCCAAGGGGCGGACAAACTGTTTTTT	CASSQGADKLFF
.	TRBV2	TRBJ2-3	few	TGTGCCAGCAGCAGGCTTACCACAGATACGCAGTATTTT	CASSRLTTDTQYF
.	TRBV2	TRBJ1-5	.	TGTGCCAGCAGTGAACAAGGAACAGGGCGCGGGGTCAATCAGCCCCAGCATTTT	CASSEQGTGRGVNQPQHF
.	TRBV19	TRBJ1-5	many	TGTGCCAGTAGTATAGGAACAGGGAATCAGCCCCAGCATTTT	CASSIGTGNQPQHF
.	TRBV6-5	TRBJ2-6	.	TGTGCCAGCAGGGGGTACTCTGGGGCCAACGTCCTGACTTTC	CASRGYSGANVLTF
.	TRBV5-8	TRBJ1-5	.	TGTGCCAGCAGCTTCCATGGGGGCGTAGGCAATCAGCCCCAGCATTTT	CASSFHGGVGNQPQHF
TRBD2	TRBV4-2	TRBJ2-1	.	TGTGCCAGCAGCCAAGAACCTAGCGGGAGCTACAATGAGCAGTTCTTC	CASSQEPSGSYNEQFF
.	TRBV19	TRBJ2-7	.	TGTGCCAGTAGACCCCAAGGACAGTTTTCCTACGAGCAGTACTTC	CASRPQGQFSYEQYF
.	TRBV7-2	TRBJ2-7	.	TGTGCCAGCAGCTTTTCTGGTCCCGGGTTCTCGCAGTACTTC	CASSFSGPGFSQYF
.	TRBV5-1	TRBJ2-3	.	TGCGCCAGCAGCTTCCAGGGTTCAGATACGCAGTATTTT	CASSFQGSDTQYF
.	TRBV19	TRBJ2-2	.	TGTGCCAGTACCAGCTCGGGGACCCGCGGCACCGGGGAGCTGTTTTTT	CASTSSGTRGTGELFF
TRBD2	TRBV2	TRBJ2-7	.	TGTGCCAGCAGTGACCAGCGGGAGGGGTCCTACGAGCAGTACTTC	CASSDQREGSYEQYF
.	TRBV5-1	TRBJ1-4	.	TGCGCCAGCAGCTTGGATCCGGGGACTAATGAAAAACTGTTTTTT	CASSLDPGTNEKLFF
.	TRBV18	TRBJ2-7	.	TGTGCCAGCTCACCACCTGGCCCTCTCTACGAGCAGTACTTC	CASSPPGPLYEQYF
.	TRBV2	TRBJ2-7	.	TGTGCCAGCAGTGAAAGACAGATTCTCTACGAGCAGTACTTC	CASSERQILYEQYF
.	TRBV19	TRBJ2-7	.	TGTGCCAGTAGTTCCCAGCCGGGGGCACGGGACGAGCAGTACTTC	CASSSQPGARDEQYF
TRBD1	TRBV7-9	TRBJ2-7	.	TGTGCCAGCAGCTCAGGGGGCTACTCCTACGAGCAGTACTTC	CASSSGGYSYEQYF
.	TRBV14	TRBJ2-7	.	TGTGCCAGCAGCCAAGAGTTAGTCACAGCTAGCGAGCAGTACTTC	CASSQELVTASEQYF
TRBD2	TRBV4-2	TRBJ2-1	.	TGTGCCAGCAGCCAAGCCCAACTAAGTAGCGGGGAGAGCTCCTACAATGAGCAGTTCTTC	CASSQAQLSSGESSYNEQFF
.	TRBV2	TRBJ1-1	.	TGTGCCAGCAGTGAAGAGATAAACACTGAAGCTTTCTTT	CASSEEINTEAFF
.	TRBV30	TRBJ1-1	few	TGTGCCTGGAGTAGAGGGACGGTGAACACTGAAGCTTTCTTT	CAWSRGTVNTEAFF
.	TRBV2	TRBJ1-3	.	TGTGCCAGCGGGGGACGGAACTCTGGAAACACCATATATTTT	CASGGRNSGNTIYF